The rows below give T cell receptor beta chains drawn from one sample of a study of identical twins. TCRdb re-called the 5' RACE reads through MiXCR, storing one row per CDR3 protein. Altogether about 720,000 distinct CDR3 sequences are present, over 8.5% being singletons, with the ten largest covering 0.8% to 1%. These data are also associated with another study on yellow fever vaccine responses in identical twins.

What was sequenced was PBMCs. These receptors were obtained from a young woman in good health. The CDR3 runs from the conserved cysteine through the conserved F or W. Each record gives: clone size, J gene, D gene, V gene, CDR3 protein, CDR3 DNA. A D gene is named only where the DNA matches it firmly. Clone size is not always given. Where it is, it says once, few, many or a class for expanded clones.

>many|TRBJ2-1|NA|TRBV5-1
CATLVGNEQFF
TGCGCCACCCTGGTTGGGAATGAGCAGTTCTTC
>NA|TRBJ2-1|TRBD2|TRBV15
CATSRDSLLAGGFNEQFF
TGTGCCACCAGCAGAGACTCGCTACTAGCGGGAGGGTTCAATGAGCAGTTCTTC
>many|TRBJ2-3|NA|TRBV5-6
CASSSGVRAASTDTQYF
TGTGCCAGCAGCTCGGGGGTGCGGGCTGCTAGCACAGATACGCAGTATTTT
>NA|TRBJ2-3|NA|TRBV5-6
CASTLRGAPGEDTQYF
TGTGCCAGCACCCTTAGAGGTGCCCCCGGGGAAGATACGCAGTATTTT
>many|TRBJ2-1|TRBD1|TRBV20-1
CSAPRTGMHNEQFF
TGCAGTGCTCCCCGGACAGGGATGCACAATGAGCAGTTCTTC
>many|TRBJ1-2|NA|TRBV29-1
CSAGGDYGYTF
TGCAGCGCCGGGGGGGACTATGGCTACACCTTC
>few|TRBJ2-6|TRBD2|TRBV11-2
CASSARTSSGANVLTF
TGTGCCAGCAGCGCCCGGACTAGTTCTGGGGCCAACGTCCTGACTTTC
>NA|TRBJ1-5|NA|TRBV20-1
CSARDGRANQPQHF
TGCAGTGCTAGAGACGGGCGGGCCAATCAGCCCCAGCATTTT
>many|TRBJ1-2|NA|TRBV18
CASSITSNYGYTF
TGTGCCAGCTCAATAACGTCAAACTATGGCTACACCTTC
>many|TRBJ2-3|TRBD2|TRBV4-2
CASSSGSAGVDTQYF
TGTGCCAGCAGTTCGGGCTCAGCGGGAGTAGATACGCAGTATTTT
>few|TRBJ2-5|TRBD1|TRBV20-1
CSARLGTAQETQYF
TGCAGTGCTAGGCTAGGGACAGCGCAAGAGACCCAGTACTTC
>few|TRBJ2-1|TRBD1|TRBV27
CASSYGRGTNEQFF
TGTGCCAGCAGTTACGGCAGGGGGACCAATGAGCAGTTCTTC
>NA|TRBJ1-5|NA|TRBV2
CASTFGGAGQPQHF
TGTGCCAGCACCTTCGGGGGCGCGGGTCAGCCCCAGCATTTT
>few|TRBJ2-2|NA|TRBV12-3/TRBV12-4
CASSPDITGELFF
TGTGCCAGCAGTCCGGACATTACCGGGGAGCTGTTTTTT
>NA|TRBJ2-2|NA|TRBV7-9
CASSLGTAYPGELFF
TGTGCCAGCAGCCTAGGGACCGCTTATCCCGGGGAGCTGTTTTTT
>NA|TRBJ2-1|NA|TRBV6-2/TRBV6-3
CASSRDVLPAPWNEQFF
TGTGCCAGCAGTCGGGACGTCCTTCCCGCACCATGGAATGAGCAGTTCTTC
>NA|TRBJ1-3|NA|TRBV6-5
CASSYRLSGNTIYF
TGTGCCAGCAGTTACCGCCTCTCTGGAAACACCATATATTTT
>NA|TRBJ2-7|TRBD2|TRBV4-2
CASSQEDRTSSYEQYF
TGTGCCAGCAGCCAAGAAGACCGGACTAGCAGCTACGAGCAGTACTTC
>few|TRBJ2-1|TRBD2|TRBV7-8
CASSQGGLAINNEQFF
TGTGCCAGCAGCCAAGGGGGACTAGCGATAAACAATGAGCAGTTCTTC
>many|TRBJ2-5|NA|TRBV7-2
CASSLEMGRSKETQYF
TGTGCCAGCAGCTTAGAGATGGGACGCTCCAAGGAGACCCAGTACTTC
>few|TRBJ2-1|NA|TRBV5-1
CASSLPSSVSSYNEQFF
TGCGCCAGCAGCTTGCCCTCTAGCGTAAGCTCCTACAATGAGCAGTTCTTC
>many|TRBJ2-1|TRBD2|TRBV6-1
CASSDLAGGLNEQFF
TGTGCCAGCAGTGACCTAGCGGGGGGGCTCAATGAGCAGTTCTTC
>few|TRBJ2-5|NA|TRBV29-1
CSVEGCVGCLQETQYF
TGCAGCGTTGAAGGCTGTGTAGGATGCCTCCAAGAGACCCAGTACTTC
>few|TRBJ1-2|TRBD1|TRBV20-1
CSAVQGDYGYTF
TGCAGTGCTGTACAGGGGGACTATGGCTACACCTTC
>many|TRBJ2-7|TRBD2|TRBV12-3/TRBV12-4
CASSLTSGGNYEQYF
TGTGCCAGCAGCCTTACTAGCGGGGGTAACTACGAGCAGTACTTC
>NA|TRBJ2-7|NA|TRBV20-1
CSARGSSPYEQYF
TGCAGTGCTAGGGGGAGTTCGCCTTACGAGCAGTACTTC
>NA|TRBJ2-1|NA|TRBV29-1
CSVRPGVAGDNEQFF
TGCAGCGTGAGGCCGGGGGTCGCCGGGGACAATGAGCAGTTCTTC
>many|TRBJ2-3|NA|TRBV2
CARKDVTSTDTQYF
TGTGCCAGAAAGGATGTGACTAGCACAGATACGCAGTATTTT
>few|TRBJ2-7|NA|TRBV10-1
CATQAGIGYEQYF
TGCGCCACCCAAGCAGGGATCGGCTACGAGCAGTACTTC
>NA|TRBJ1-1|NA|TRBV2
CARGSGGPNTEAFF
TGTGCCAGAGGATCCGGGGGGCCGAACACTGAAGCTTTCTTT
>many|TRBJ2-7|TRBD1|TRBV7-9
CASSFPGGTYEQYF
TGTGCCAGCAGCTTCCCAGGGGGTACCTACGAGCAGTACTTC